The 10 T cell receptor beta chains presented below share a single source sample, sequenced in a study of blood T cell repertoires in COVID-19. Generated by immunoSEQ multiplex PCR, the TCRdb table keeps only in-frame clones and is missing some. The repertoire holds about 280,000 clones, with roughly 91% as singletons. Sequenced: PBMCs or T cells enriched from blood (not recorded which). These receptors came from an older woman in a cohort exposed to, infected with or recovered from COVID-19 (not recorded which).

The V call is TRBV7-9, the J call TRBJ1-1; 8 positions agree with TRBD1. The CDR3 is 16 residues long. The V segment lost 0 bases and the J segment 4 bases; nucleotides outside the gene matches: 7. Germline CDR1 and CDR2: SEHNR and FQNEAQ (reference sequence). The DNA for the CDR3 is TGTGCCAGCAGCTTAGCTCCGCAGGGGGCGGGCACTGAAGCTTTCTTT. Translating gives CASSLAPQGAGTEAFF.

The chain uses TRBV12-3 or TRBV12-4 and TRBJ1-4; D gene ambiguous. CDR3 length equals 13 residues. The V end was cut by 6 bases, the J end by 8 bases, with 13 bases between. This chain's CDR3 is CASRLFTGEKLFF. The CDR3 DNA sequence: TGTGCCAGCAGGCTTTTCACCGGGGAAAAACTGTTTTTT.

DNA of the CDR3: TGTGCCAGCTCACCACCGAATTCAGGTGTGAACACTGAAGCTTTCTTT. Translation gives CASSPPNSGVNTEAFF. The V and J genes are TRBV18 and TRBJ1-1, with unresolved D. In germline, CDR1 is KGHSH, CDR2 LQKENI. Trimming shortened V by 0 bases and J by 0 bases, and 11 bases separated the two germline ends. The CDR3 spans 16 residues.

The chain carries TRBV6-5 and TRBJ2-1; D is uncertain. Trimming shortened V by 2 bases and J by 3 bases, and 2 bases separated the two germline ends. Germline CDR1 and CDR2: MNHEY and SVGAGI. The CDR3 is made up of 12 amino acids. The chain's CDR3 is CASSYHYNEQFF. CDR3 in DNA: TGTGCCAGCAGTTACCACTACAATGAGCAGTTCTTC.

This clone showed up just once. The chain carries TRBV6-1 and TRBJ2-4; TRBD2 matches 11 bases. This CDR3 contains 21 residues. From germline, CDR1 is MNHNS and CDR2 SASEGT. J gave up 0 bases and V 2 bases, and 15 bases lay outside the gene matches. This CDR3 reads CASSEFPGGTSGTLAKNIQYF. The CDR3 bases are TGTGCCAGCAGTGAATTCCCTGGGGGGACTAGCGGAACCTTAGCCAAAAACATTCAGTACTTC.

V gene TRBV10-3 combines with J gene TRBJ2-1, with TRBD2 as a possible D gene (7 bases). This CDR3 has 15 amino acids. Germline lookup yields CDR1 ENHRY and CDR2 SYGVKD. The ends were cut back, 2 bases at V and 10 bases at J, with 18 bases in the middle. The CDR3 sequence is CAISERGAGVEEQFF. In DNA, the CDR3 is TGTGCCATCAGTGAGAGGGGGGCGGGAGTCGAGGAGCAGTTCTTC.

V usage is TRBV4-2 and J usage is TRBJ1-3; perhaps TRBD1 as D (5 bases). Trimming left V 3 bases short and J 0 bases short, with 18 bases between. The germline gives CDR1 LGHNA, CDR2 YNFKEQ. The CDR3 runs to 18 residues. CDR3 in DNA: TGTGCCAGCAGCCATCAACTTACAGGCACCTCCTCTGGAAACACCATATATTTT. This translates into CASSHQLTGTSSGNTIYF.

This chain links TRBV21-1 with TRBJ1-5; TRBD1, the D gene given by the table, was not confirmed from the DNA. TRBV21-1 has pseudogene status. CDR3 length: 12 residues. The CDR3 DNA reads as TGTGCCAGCAGCAAAGTGACAGGCGCCCAGCATTTT. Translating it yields CASSKVTGAQHF.

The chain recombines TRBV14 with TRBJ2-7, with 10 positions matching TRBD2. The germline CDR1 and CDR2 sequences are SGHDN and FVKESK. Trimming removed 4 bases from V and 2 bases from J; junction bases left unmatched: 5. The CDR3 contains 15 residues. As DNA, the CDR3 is TGTGCCAGCAGCCCGGGACTAGCGCCTCCCTACGAGCAGTACTTC. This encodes CASSPGLAPPYEQYF.

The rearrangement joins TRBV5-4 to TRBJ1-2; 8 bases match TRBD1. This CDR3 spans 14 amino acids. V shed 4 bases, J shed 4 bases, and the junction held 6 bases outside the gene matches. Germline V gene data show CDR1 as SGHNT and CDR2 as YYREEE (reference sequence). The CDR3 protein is CASSLGDRIYGYTF. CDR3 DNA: TGTGCCAGCAGCCTCGGGGACAGGATCTATGGCTACACCTTC.